This TCR beta chain emerged from a study of PD-1 blockade in classical Hodgkin lymphoma. At the level of the study: Patients in the cohort were put on intravenous nivolumab, 3 mg/kg every 2 weeks. General observations from the study: Patients who initiated nivolumab within 1 year of ASCT were excluded. While CD8+ TCR diversity did not rise significantly by C4D1, CD4+ TCR diversity did.

Remarks on this clone: Its antigen is still unknown.

TCRdb's table, derived via immunoSEQ multiplex PCR, lists solely in-frame clones and lacks some. The data hold approximately 25,000 clones, with over 60% observed a single time. Each patient experienced a relapse that followed autologous stem cell transplantation, and brentuximab vedotin exposure varied. Germline V gene sequence: CDR1 MNHNS, CDR2 SASEGT. This CDR3 is 13 amino acids long. The V gene lost 8 bases and the J gene lost 4 bases, with 14 bases spanning the gap. The receptor's source is a human donor with classical Hodgkin lymphoma. The sequences come from peripheral blood mononuclear cells (PBMCs), collected before the second cycle of nivolumab. The chain joins TRBV6-1 to TRBJ1-1, with a tentative D call TRBD1 (5 bases). CDR3 in DNA: TGTGCCAGCCGATTAGGACATACCACTGAAGCTTTCTTT. Translated: CASRLGHTTEAFF.